This TCR beta chain was obtained from a study of cytomegalovirus exposure and HLA in healthy donors. Study-wide results and caveats: Sequencing depth across donors, presence/absence analyses assumed, was roughly uniform. Listed as cytomegalovirus-associated were 150 to 200 TCR beta chains.

The PCR had 60 Vbeta and 13 Jbeta primers. The assay was immunoSEQ multiplex PCR, and TCRdb's table has in-frame clones only and misses some. The data hold roughly 120,000 clones, with more than 60% observed a single time. Details on this clone: What it binds is not known.

CDR3 length: 14 amino acids. CDR1 SQVTM and CDR2 ANQGSEA come from the germline V gene. The V and J ends lost 3 bases and 5 bases, in that order; junction bases with no gene match: 9. This sequence joins TRBV29-1 and TRBJ1-1; 7 bases line up with TRBD1. The sequenced sample consisted of PBMCs. The source of this sequence is a middle-aged woman in good health and CMV-seropositive. In nucleotides, the CDR3 is TGCAGCGTTGATAACAGGGGATTAGGTACTGAAGCTTTCTTT. Translated: CSVDNRGLGTEAFF. Combining the CDR3 with reference TRBV29-1 and TRBJ1-1 gives the whole variable domain SAVISQKPSRDICQRGTSLTIQCQVDSQVTMMFWYRQQPGQSLTLIATANQGSEATYESGFVIDKFPISRPNLTFSTLTVSNMSPEDSSIYLCSVDNRGLGTEAFFGQGTRLTVV.